This TCR beta chain comes out of a study of T cells after posttransplantation cyclophosphamide. Study-level findings and limits: Later blood repertoires were often dominated by clones from the donor CD8+ memory compartment. TRB overlap between skin or GI tissue T cells and blood was limited.

Treatment was busulfan-fludarabine conditioning, a marrow graft, and cyclophosphamide on days +3 and +4. The germline V gene encodes CDR1 SGHTA and CDR2 FQGTGA. The CDR3 totals 15 residues. V lost 3 bases and J lost 2, with 11 bases in between. To note about this clone: Its target is unknown.

Generated by immunoSEQ multiplex PCR, the TCRdb table keeps only in-frame clones and is missing some. The sample yields 8,000 or so clones, 85% to 90% seen once. The receptor comes from a female patient aged 45-60 years who received an allogeneic stem cell transplant from a related donor, was CMV-positive, and had no GVHD. Some T cells here may be from the graft donor. The chain employs TRBV7-3 and TRBJ1-3; no clear D. This sample comprised CD4+ T cells sorted from blood, obtained 1404 days after allogeneic stem cell transplant with posttransplant cyclophosphamide. The CDR3 reads CASSLEAQAGNTIYF. The CDR3 DNA follows: TGTGCCAGCAGCTTGGAGGCCCAGGCTGGAAACACCATATATTTT.